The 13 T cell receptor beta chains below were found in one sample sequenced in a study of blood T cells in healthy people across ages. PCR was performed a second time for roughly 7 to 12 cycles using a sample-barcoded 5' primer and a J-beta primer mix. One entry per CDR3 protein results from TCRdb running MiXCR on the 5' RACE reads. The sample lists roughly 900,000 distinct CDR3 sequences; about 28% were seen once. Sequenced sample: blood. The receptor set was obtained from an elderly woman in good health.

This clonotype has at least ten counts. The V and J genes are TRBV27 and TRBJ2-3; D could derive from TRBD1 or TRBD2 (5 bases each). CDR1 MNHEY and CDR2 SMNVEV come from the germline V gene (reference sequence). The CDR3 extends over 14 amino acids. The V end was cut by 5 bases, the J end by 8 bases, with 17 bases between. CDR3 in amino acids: CASSQPGRYGTQYF. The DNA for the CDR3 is TGTGCCAGCAGTCAACCGGGACGGTATGGTACGCAGTATTTT.

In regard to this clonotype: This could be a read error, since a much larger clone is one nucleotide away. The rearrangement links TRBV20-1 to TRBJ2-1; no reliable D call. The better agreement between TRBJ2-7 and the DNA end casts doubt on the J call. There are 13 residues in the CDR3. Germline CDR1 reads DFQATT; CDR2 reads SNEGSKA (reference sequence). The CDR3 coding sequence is TGCAGTGGGGTGGGTGGGTCCTACAATGAGCAGTACTTC. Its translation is CSGVGGSYNEQYF.

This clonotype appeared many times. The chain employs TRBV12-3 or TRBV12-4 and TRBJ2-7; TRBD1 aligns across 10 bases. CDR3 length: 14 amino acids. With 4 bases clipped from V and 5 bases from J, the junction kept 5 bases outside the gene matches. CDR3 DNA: TGTGCCAGCAGTTCGTGGACAGGGGGAAACGAGCAGTACTTC. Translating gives CASSSWTGGNEQYF.

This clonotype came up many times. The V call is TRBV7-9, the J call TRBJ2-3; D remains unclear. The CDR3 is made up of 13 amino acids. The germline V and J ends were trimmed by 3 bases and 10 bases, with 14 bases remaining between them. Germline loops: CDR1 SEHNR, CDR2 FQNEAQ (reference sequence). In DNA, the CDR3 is TGTGCCAGCAGCTTGCTTATTGGGCGAGCGCAGTATTTT. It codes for CASSLLIGRAQYF.

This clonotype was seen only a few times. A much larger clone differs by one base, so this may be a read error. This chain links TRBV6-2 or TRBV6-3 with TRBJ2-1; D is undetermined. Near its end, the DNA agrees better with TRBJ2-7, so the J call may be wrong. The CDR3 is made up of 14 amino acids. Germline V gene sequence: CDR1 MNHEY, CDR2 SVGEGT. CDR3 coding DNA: TGTGCCAGCAAGACGTTCGTCTCCTACAATGAGCAGTACTTC. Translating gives CASKTFVSYNEQYF.

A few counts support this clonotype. This chain's CDR3 is CASSRSRNLYEQYF. The CDR3 DNA reads TGTGCCAGCAGCCGATCTCGGAACCTCTACGAGCAGTACTTC. The rearrangement uses TRBV28 and TRBJ2-7; D is uncertain. V gave up 6 bases and J gave up 3 bases, with 15 bases separating them. The CDR3 spans 14 residues. Germline CDR1 reads MDHEN; CDR2 reads SYDVKM.

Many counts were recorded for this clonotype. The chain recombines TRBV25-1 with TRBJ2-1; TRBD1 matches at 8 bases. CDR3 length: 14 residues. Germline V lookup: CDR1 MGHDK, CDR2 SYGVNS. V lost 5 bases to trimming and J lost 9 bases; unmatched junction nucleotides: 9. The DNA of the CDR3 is TGTGCCAGCAGTTCTCCTGGACAGGGTATTGAGCAGTTCTTC. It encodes CASSSPGQGIEQFF.

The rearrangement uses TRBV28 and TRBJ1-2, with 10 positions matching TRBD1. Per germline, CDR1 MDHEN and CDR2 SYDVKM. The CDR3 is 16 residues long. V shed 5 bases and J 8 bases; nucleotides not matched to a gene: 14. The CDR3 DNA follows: TGTGCCAGCAGTGCTAACTCGGGACAGGGGTCTCGAGGCTACACCTTC. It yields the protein CASSANSGQGSRGYTF.

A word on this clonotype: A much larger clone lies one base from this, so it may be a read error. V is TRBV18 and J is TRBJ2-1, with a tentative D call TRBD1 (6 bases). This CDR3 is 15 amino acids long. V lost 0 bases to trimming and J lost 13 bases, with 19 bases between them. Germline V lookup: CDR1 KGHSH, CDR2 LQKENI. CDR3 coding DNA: TGTGCCAGCTCACCACCGAACAGGGTAGAAGAGACCCAGTTCTTC. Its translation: CASSPPNRVEETQFF. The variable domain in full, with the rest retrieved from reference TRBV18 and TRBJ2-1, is NAGVMQNPRHLVRRRGQEARLRCSPMKGHSHVYWYRQLPEEGLKFMVYLQKENIIDESGMPKERFSAEFPKEGPSILRIQQVVRGDSAAYFCASSPPNRVEETQFFGPGTRLTVL.

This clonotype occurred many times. The CDR3 DNA sequence: TGCAGTGCCGAATACACAGATACGCAGTATTTT. Its protein is CSAEYTDTQYF. This rearrangement joins TRBV20-1 to TRBJ2-3; no clear D gene. The CDR3 runs to 11 residues. V was cut by 6 bases and J by 2 bases, with 6 bases left in between. Germline CDR1 DFQATT, CDR2 SNEGSKA (reference sequence).

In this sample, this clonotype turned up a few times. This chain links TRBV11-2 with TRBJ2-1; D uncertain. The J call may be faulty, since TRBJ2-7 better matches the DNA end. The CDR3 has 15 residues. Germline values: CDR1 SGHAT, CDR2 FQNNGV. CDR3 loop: CASSLGISSYNEQYF. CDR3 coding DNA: TGTGCCAGCAGCTTAGGAATTAGCTCCTACAATGAGCAGTACTTC.

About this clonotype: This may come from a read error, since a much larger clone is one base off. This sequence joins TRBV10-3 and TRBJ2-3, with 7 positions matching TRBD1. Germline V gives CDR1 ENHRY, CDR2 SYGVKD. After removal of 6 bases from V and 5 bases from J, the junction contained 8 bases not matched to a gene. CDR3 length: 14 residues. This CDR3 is CAIRDDRVGDTQYF. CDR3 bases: TGTGCCATCAGGGACGACAGGGTCGGAGATACGCAGTATTTT.

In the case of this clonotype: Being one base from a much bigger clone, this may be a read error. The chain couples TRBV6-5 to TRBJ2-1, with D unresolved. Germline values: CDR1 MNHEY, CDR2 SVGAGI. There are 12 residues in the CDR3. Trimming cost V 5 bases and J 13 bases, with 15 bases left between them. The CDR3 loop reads CASSSYRRAQFF. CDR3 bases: TGTGCCAGCAGTAGTTACCGCCGGGCCCAGTTCTTC.